A single sample gave rise to the 32 T cell receptor beta chains below, sequenced in a study of T cells in women clearing cervical HPV infection. Using immunoSEQ multiplex PCR, the repertoire was profiled, and TCRdb retains in-frame clones only, with some absent. This repertoire comprises about 39,000 clones; its ten largest clones make up 4.5% to 5.5%. Sequencing was carried out using blood buffy coat. All receptors come from a woman aged 18-70 years with a cervical HPV16 infection that either progressed to CIN3+ or cleared (not recorded which).

Of note for this clone: The read terminates 3 residues ahead of where the CDR3 ends, so the germline J gene completes it. This sequence joins TRBV9 and TRBJ1-2; TRBD1 aligns across 8 bases. Germline V gene lookup returns CDR1 SGDLS and CDR2 YYNGEE. With V trimmed by 4 bases and J by 6 bases, 8 bases remained unmatched. The CDR3 spans 14 residues. CDR3 loop: CASSSRQGADGYTF. The CDR3 bases that were read are TGTGCCAGCAGCTCCCGGCAGGGGGCCGATGGC. Variable domain in full (rest from reference TRBV9 and TRBJ1-2): DSGVTQTPKHLITATGQRVTLRCSPRSGDLSVYWYQQSLDQGLQFLIQYYNGEERAKGNILERFSAQQFPDLHSELNLSSLELGDSALYFCASSSRQGADGYTFGSGTRLTVV.

About this clone itself: The read gets to within 3 residues of the CDR3 end, and the germline J gene fills in the rest. The chain recombines TRBV6-2 or TRBV6-3 with TRBJ1-1; D is possibly TRBD1 (5 bases). Trimming removed 0 bases at V and 6 bases at J, with 17 bases between. CDR1 is MNHEY and CDR2 is SVGEGT in the germline V gene. The CDR3 is 16 residues long. The CDR3 DNA, read in part, is TGTGCCAGCAGTTACTCGACCGGGGGGATAAAGGCTGAA. Encoded protein: CASSYSTGGIKAE. The CDR3 in full is CASSYSTGGIKAEAFF.

Turning to this clone: With the read ending 3 residues before the CDR3 end, the germline J gene is used to fill in that end. V usage is TRBV2 and J usage is TRBJ1-3; D gene ambiguous. The CDR3 spans 14 residues. Between the trimmed V and J ends, which lost 3 bases and 1 base, there was a span of 7 bases. The V gene's germline CDR1 is SNHLY and CDR2 FYNNEI. The CDR3 DNA, read in part, is TGTGCCAGCAGTGATGGCGGGTCTGGAAACACC. Its translation is CASSDGGSGNT. From start to end, the CDR3 is CASSDGGSGNTIYF.

Notes on this clone: Read sequence stops 3 residues before the CDR3 end, and the germline J gene provides the missing end. The V call is TRBV7-8, the J call TRBJ1-2; D may be TRBD1 (5 bases). This CDR3 comprises 15 residues. V was shortened by 5 bases and J by 4 bases, with 17 bases between the two germline ends. Germline V gene sequence: CDR1 SGHVS, CDR2 FQNEAQ. Here the CDR3 reads CASSQRGLEGYGYTF. Incomplete CDR3 DNA: TGTGCCAGCAGCCAGAGGGGTCTTGAGGGCTATGGC.

In regard to this clone: The read ends 3 residues before the CDR3 terminus; that terminus is restored from the germline J gene. The J gene is TRBJ1-2, the V gene TRBV12-3 or TRBV12-4; TRBD1 matches 7 bases. Unmatched junction bases numbered 2, after V lost 6 bases and J lost 4 bases. The CDR3 has 12 amino acids. CDR3 bases read: TGTGCCAGCAGCCAGGGGGTCTATGGC. Its protein is CASSQGVYG. The full CDR3 reads CASSQGVYGYTF.

On this clone: The read halts 3 residues ahead of the CDR3 end, with the missing end drawn from the germline J gene. The chain carries TRBV5-3 and TRBJ2-3; the match to TRBD1 covers 7 bases. TRBV5-3 is known as an ORF, though its function is uncertain. The CDR3 runs 15 residues. V shed 4 bases and J 2 bases; nucleotides not matched to a gene: 7. The covered CDR3 bases are TGTGCCAGAAGCAGGGACAGAGGTAACACAGATACG. It translates to CARSRDRGNTDT. The whole CDR3 reads CARSRDRGNTDTQYF.

Regarding this clone: The read halts 3 residues ahead of the CDR3 end, with the missing end drawn from the germline J gene. The rearrangement links TRBV29-1 to TRBJ2-1; 13 positions agree with TRBD2. Germline lookup yields CDR1 SQVTM and CDR2 ANQGSEA. The CDR3 contains 14 residues. V was clipped by 6 bases and J by 8 bases; unmatched bases: 7. The CDR3 DNA, read in part, is TGCAGCGTCTCTGGACTAGCGGGGGTCGATGAG. Protein sequence: CSVSGLAGVDE. The CDR3 in full is CSVSGLAGVDEQFF.

Note on this clone: With the read ending 3 residues before the CDR3 end, the germline J gene is used to fill in that end. The chain couples TRBV20-1 to TRBJ2-2; 8 positions match TRBD2. Trimming cost V 0 bases and J 5 bases; bases outside gene matches: 5. This CDR3 region has 15 residues. CDR1 and CDR2 from the germline V gene are DFQATT and SNEGSKA (reference sequence). This chain's CDR3 is CSARDSGGVTGELFF. The part of the CDR3 DNA that was read is TGCAGTGCTAGAGATTCCGGGGGGGTTACCGGGGAG.

Concerning this clone: The read finishes 3 residues shy of the CDR3 end, and the germline J gene is used to complete it. This rearrangement joins TRBV7-9 to TRBJ1-5, with D hard to call. V was pared by 3 bases and J by 0 bases, with 6 bases between. CDR1 and CDR2 from the germline V gene are SEHNR and FQNEAQ (reference sequence). CDR3 length: 14 amino acids. The CDR3 bases that were read are TGTGCCAGCAGCTTTACCAGTAGCAATCAGCCC. Its translation is CASSFTSSNQP. The whole CDR3 sequence reads CASSFTSSNQPQHF.

Of note for this clone: The CDR3 is cut off 3 residues early in the read; its end comes from the germline J gene. The V call is TRBV18, the J call TRBJ2-3; D may be TRBD2 (6 bases). There are 15 residues in the CDR3. Germline CDR1 reads KGHSH; CDR2 reads LQKENI. Trimming stripped 5 bases from V and 3 bases from J, with 15 bases between. CDR3 bases read: TGTGCCAGCTCATCCTCGGGGGACCCGACAGATACG. This sequence encodes CASSSSGDPTDT. Given in full, the CDR3 is CASSSSGDPTDTQYF.

Note on this clone: The observed sequence ends 3 residues before the CDR3 terminus, with the missing tail filled in from the germline J gene. This rearrangement joins TRBV29-1 to TRBJ1-2; maybe TRBD1 (5 bases). In germline, CDR1 is SQVTM, CDR2 ANQGSEA. V dropped 6 bases and J dropped 3 bases, with 8 bases sitting between them. The CDR3 has 11 amino acids. The CDR3 is CSVSTDYGYTF. The CDR3 DNA, read in part, is TGCAGCGTCTCGACAGACTATGGC.

About this clone: Sequencing ends 3 residues short of the CDR3 end; the germline J gene provides the rest. V and J are TRBV12-3 or TRBV12-4 and TRBJ2-3; 8 positions agree with TRBD2. This CDR3 has 14 amino acids. V was clipped by 0 bases and J by 4 bases; unmatched bases: 0. Here the CDR3 reads CASSLASGADTQYF. The part of the CDR3 DNA that was read is TGTGCCAGCAGTTTAGCTAGCGGGGCAGATACG.

As for this clone: The CDR3 extends 3 residues past the end of the read, so its final part is completed from the germline J gene. The V gene is TRBV14, the J gene TRBJ2-7, with TRBD1 as a possible D gene (6 bases). CDR1 is SGHDN, CDR2 FVKESK, per germline. Trimming took 0 bases from V and 3 from J, leaving 12 bases between them. This CDR3 is 15 amino acids long. The CDR3 bases that were read are TGTGCCAGCAGCCAAGAGGGACACAACCGCTACGAG. This gives the protein CASSQEGHNRYE. The entire CDR3 sequence reads CASSQEGHNRYEQYF.

The sequenced part of the CDR3 DNA is TGTGCCATCAGTGACGGTAGCATGAATGAG. Its translation is CAISDGSMNE. Given in full, the CDR3 is CAISDGSMNEQFF. J is TRBJ2-1 and V is TRBV10-3; no firm D call. The read ends 3 residues shy of where the CDR3 ends; the end is completed using the germline J gene. CDR3 size: 13 residues. V shed 3 bases and J shed 7 bases, with 10 bases lying between them. Per the germline V gene, CDR1 is ENHRY and CDR2 is SYGVKD.

Notes on this clone: Sequencing ends 3 residues short of the CDR3 end; the germline J gene provides the rest. The V and J genes are TRBV5-1 and TRBJ2-2; 10 bases are shared with TRBD2. The junction had 7 bases not matched to a gene; V was cut back by 1 base and J by 4 bases. This CDR3 comprises 17 residues. The germline V gene encodes CDR1 SGHRS and CDR2 YFSETQ. The CDR3 loop reads CASSLSPSGGLTGELFF. The covered CDR3 bases are TGCGCCAGCAGCTTGTCCCCTAGCGGGGGCCTCACCGGGGAG.

In the case of this clone: The read gets to within 3 residues of the CDR3 end, and the germline J gene fills in the rest. The rearrangement uses TRBV6-1 and TRBJ1-5; a weak D match, TRBD1 (5 bases). The CDR3 loop spans 15 amino acids. The germline V gene encodes CDR1 MNHNS and CDR2 SASEGT. Trimming removed 4 bases from V and 0 bases from J, with 10 bases in between. The CDR3 region is CASSGQTPSNQPQHF. CDR3 DNA (partial): TGTGCCAGCAGTGGACAGACTCCTAGCAATCAGCCC.

Worth noting for this clone: The read finishes 3 residues shy of the CDR3 end, and the germline J gene is used to complete it. The rearrangement joins TRBV6-4 to TRBJ2-3, with 10 bases lining up with TRBD1. The length of the CDR3 is 14 residues. The V gene's germline CDR1 is MRHNA and CDR2 SNTAGT. Unmatched junction bases numbered 0, after V lost 2 bases and J lost 4 bases. The sequenced part of the CDR3 DNA is TGTGCCAGCAGTGACGGACAGGGGGCAGATACG. This translates into CASSDGQGADT. The CDR3 in full is CASSDGQGADTQYF.

A note on this clone: Read sequence stops 3 residues before the CDR3 end, and the germline J gene provides the missing end. The chain employs TRBV7-8 and TRBJ2-5; 9 bases are shared with TRBD2. Germline-derived CDR1 and CDR2 are SGHVS and FQNEAQ. CDR3 length: 17 amino acids. After removal of 2 bases from V and 4 bases from J, the junction contained 11 bases not matched to a gene. The CDR3 loop is CASSLPVLAGRGETQYF. The sequenced CDR3 bases are TGTGCCAGCAGCTTACCGGTGCTAGCGGGGCGGGGAGAGACC.

Details on this clone: Read data end 3 residues before the CDR3 end; the end is taken from the germline J gene. This chain links TRBV20-1 with TRBJ2-7; a weak D match, TRBD1 (6 bases). This CDR3 has 14 amino acids. Trimming stripped 0 bases from V and 2 bases from J, with 11 bases between. CDR1 and CDR2 from the germline V gene are DFQATT and SNEGSKA (reference sequence). CDR3 DNA (partial): TGCAGTGCTAGAGAGTCGGACAGCACCTACGAG. Residues: CSARESDSTYE. The full CDR3 protein is CSARESDSTYEQYF.

Comments on this clone: The sequence runs out 3 residues before the end of the CDR3; the remainder is reconstructed from the germline J gene. V is TRBV6-1 and J is TRBJ1-2; 7 bases map to TRBD1. This CDR3 has 15 residues. Germline loops: CDR1 MNHNS, CDR2 SASEGT. Losses at the gene ends were 2 bases for V and 5 bases for J; bases not matched to a gene: 8. The part of the CDR3 DNA that was read is TGTGCCAGCAGTGAACCAGGCGGGACAGATTATGGC. This sequence encodes CASSEPGGTDYG. The full CDR3 sequence reads CASSEPGGTDYGYTF.

With respect to this clone: Read sequence stops 3 residues before the CDR3 end, and the germline J gene provides the missing end. This chain links TRBV7-6 with TRBJ1-6; TRBD1 agrees at 7 bases. CDR1 SGHVS and CDR2 FNYEAQ come from the germline V gene. The CDR3 is made up of 16 amino acids. The CDR3 here is CASSLESGQGVWTLHF. The sequenced part of the CDR3 DNA is TGTGCCAGCAGCTTAGAGTCCGGCCAGGGGGTGTGGACC. Full variable domain (outside the CDR3, taken from reference TRBV7-6 and TRBJ1-6): GAGVSQSPRYKVTKRGQDVALRCDPISGHVSLYWYRQALGQGPEFLTYFNYEAQQDKSGLPNDRFSAERPEGSISTLTIQRTEQRDSAMYRCASSLESGQGVWTLHFGNGTRLTVT.

Worth noting for this clone: The observed sequence ends 3 residues before the CDR3 terminus, with the missing tail filled in from the germline J gene. This sequence joins TRBV5-1 and TRBJ1-1; the D gene is possibly TRBD1 (6 bases). Per the germline V gene, CDR1 is SGHRS and CDR2 is YFSETQ. The CDR3 contains 18 residues. V was pared by 4 bases and J by 2 bases, with 24 bases between. The CDR3 DNA, read in part, is TGCGCCAGCAGCATAGACGGAGGACAGTTGGCCGAAAACACTGAA. It codes for CASSIDGGQLAENTE. The whole CDR3 reads CASSIDGGQLAENTEAFF. Looking up the rest from reference TRBV5-1 and TRBJ1-1 gives the full variable domain: KAGVTQTPRYLIKTRGQQVTLSCSPISGHRSVSWYQQTPGQGLQFLFEYFSETQRNKGNFPGRFSGRQFSNSRSEMNVSTLELGDSALYLCASSIDGGQLAENTEAFFGQGTRLTVV.

On this clone: The CDR3 end is not reached by the read, which stops 3 residues before it; the germline J gene fills it in. The chain links TRBV2 to TRBJ1-6; D not resolved. The germline CDR1 and CDR2 sequences are SNHLY and FYNNEI. Deletions cut 2 bases from V and 8 bases from J, with 13 bases between. The CDR3 runs 15 residues. The CDR3 DNA, read in part, is TGTGCCAGCAGTGAATTCCAGCGGGCGGATTCACCC. Translating gives CASSEFQRADSP. The full CDR3 protein reads CASSEFQRADSPLHF. The complete variable domain, with remaining parts taken from reference TRBV2 and TRBJ1-6, reads EPEVTQTPSHQVTQMGQEVILRCVPISNHLYFYWYRQILGQKVEFLVSFYNNEISEKSEIFDDQFSVERPDGSNFTLKIRSTKLEDSAMYFCASSEFQRADSPLHFGNGTRLTVT.

Regarding this clone: Sequencing ends 3 residues short of the CDR3 end; the germline J gene provides the rest. The chain employs TRBV6-1 and TRBJ1-1; D call uncertain. The CDR3 spans 12 residues. Germline lookup yields CDR1 MNHNS and CDR2 SASEGT. The CDR3 DNA, read in part, is TGTGCCAGCAGTGAACCCCCAGGAAAA. It specifies CASSEPPGK. The full CDR3 protein is CASSEPPGKAFF.

The covered CDR3 bases are TGCAGCGTTTTGGTGACTAGCGTGTCCGAG. Protein: CSVLVTSVSE. The full CDR3 sequence reads CSVLVTSVSEQYF. The chain joins TRBV29-1 to TRBJ2-7; 8 bases fit TRBD2. The missing CDR3 end, 3 residues past where the read stops, is filled in from the germline J gene. Germline V gene sequence: CDR1 SQVTM, CDR2 ANQGSEA. The CDR3 consists of 13 residues. V lost 5 bases, J lost 6 bases, and 9 bases stayed unmatched.

To note about this clone: With the read ending 3 residues before the CDR3 end, the germline J gene is used to fill in that end. The chain couples TRBV6-2 or TRBV6-3 to TRBJ2-1, with a weak D call TRBD1 (6 bases). The V end was cut by 5 bases, the J end by 8 bases, with 13 bases between. This CDR3 comprises 13 residues. Germline CDR1 MNHEY, CDR2 SVGEGT. The part of the CDR3 DNA that was read is TGTGCCAGCAGTAAACAGGGCTCTCATGAG. Translating it yields CASSKQGSHE. The complete CDR3 sequence is CASSKQGSHEQFF.

Regarding this clone: Read sequence stops 3 residues before the CDR3 end, and the germline J gene provides the missing end. The genes are TRBV5-1 and TRBJ2-6, with D unclear. V was cut by 0 bases and J by 2 bases, with 6 bases left in between. The germline gives CDR1 SGHRS, CDR2 YFSETQ. The CDR3 runs to 15 residues. The sequenced part of the CDR3 DNA is TGCGCCAGCAGCTTGGACCCAGCTGGGGCCAACGTC. Its translation is CASSLDPAGANV. The entire CDR3 sequence reads CASSLDPAGANVLTF.

In the case of this clone: The observed sequence ends 3 residues before the CDR3 terminus, with the missing tail filled in from the germline J gene. The rearrangement joins TRBV7-3 to TRBJ2-5; D may be TRBD2 (5 bases). There are 12 residues in the CDR3. The germline gives CDR1 SGHTA, CDR2 FQGTGA. Trimming removed 4 bases from V and 4 bases from J, with 7 bases in between. CDR3 bases read: TGTGCCAGCAGCTCCAGCGGAGAGACC. Translation gives CASSSSGET. The entire CDR3 protein is CASSSSGETQYF.

Notes on this clone: Read sequence stops 3 residues before the CDR3 end, and the germline J gene provides the missing end. The chain has TRBV20-1 and TRBJ1-2; D is uncertain. The CDR3 spans 14 residues. V dropped 3 bases and J dropped 4 bases, with 15 bases sitting between them. The germline gives CDR1 DFQATT, CDR2 SNEGSKA (reference sequence). CDR3 in amino acids: CSASPPPEFYGYTF. The CDR3 bases that were read are TGCAGTGCTAGCCCCCCACCAGAGTTCTATGGC.

In regard to this clone: The sequence runs out 3 residues before the end of the CDR3; the remainder is reconstructed from the germline J gene. The chain couples TRBV12-3 or TRBV12-4 to TRBJ2-5, with D maybe TRBD2 (5 bases). V was shortened by 3 bases and J by 3 bases, with 11 bases between the two germline ends. The CDR3 length is 14 residues. CDR3 loop: CASSFSIGEETQYF. The DNA read from the CDR3 is TGTGCCAGCAGTTTTAGTATCGGGGAAGAGACC.

To note about this clone: Read coverage stops 3 residues before the CDR3 terminus; the germline J gene supplies the remainder. The gene calls are TRBV5-1 and TRBJ1-1; D gene ambiguous. Trimming cost V 7 bases and J 6 bases, with 16 bases left between them. CDR1 is SGHRS and CDR2 is YFSETQ in the germline V gene. The CDR3 has 13 residues. The CDR3 loop is CASAITVTAEAFF. The CDR3 DNA, read in part, is TGCGCCAGCGCTATAACGGTAACGGCTGAA.

With respect to this clone: The CDR3 end lies 3 residues beyond the end of the read and is filled in from the germline J gene. The V and J genes are TRBV19 and TRBJ1-6, with D perhaps TRBD1 (6 bases). Germline CDR1 reads LNHDA; CDR2 reads SQIVND (reference sequence). V was pared by 6 bases and J by 10 bases, with 13 bases between. This CDR3 has 13 amino acids. CDR3 DNA (partial): TGTGCCAGTAGCGGGCCAGGGGACTCACCC. Translation gives CASSGPGDSP. The whole CDR3 is CASSGPGDSPLHF.